This T cell receptor (beta chain) was recovered during a study of cytomegalovirus exposure and HLA in healthy donors. The PCR made use of 60 Vbeta and 13 Jbeta primers. Data came from immunoSEQ multiplex PCR; TCRdb stores just in-frame clones and leaves some out. Of 200,000 or so clones in the sample, roughly four fifths are singletons; the top ten hold approximately 2%. The CDR3 consists of 19 residues. Trimming cost V 1 base and J 0 bases; bases outside gene matches: 13. Looked up from germline, CDR1 is MGHRA and CDR2 is YSYEKL. The chain carries TRBV4-1 and TRBJ2-3; 7 bases are a match to TRBD2. The sequencing input was PBMCs. The sequence was obtained from a woman aged 18-30 years in good health and CMV-seropositive. CDR3 bases: TGCGCCAGCAGCCAAGTATTGAGCGGGGCGCGCATTAGCACAGATACGCAGTATTTT. Residues: CASSQVLSGARISTDTQYF.